Following are 14 T cell receptor beta chains from one sample sequenced in a study of blood T cell repertoires in COVID-19 (TCRdb year 2020). Libraries were built with the immunoSEQ multiplex PCR assay. In TCRdb, the immuneACCESS table is reduced to in-frame sequences with V and J assigned. These tables do not hold every clone; where another copy was compared, an unresolved V gene accounts for under half, and the others remain unexplained. The sample table lists 300,000 to 400,000 clones, around 89% of them with a count of one. The ten largest clones take up 1.5% to 2% of the sample. Specimen: peripheral blood. The receptors come from a woman aged 25-40 years with COVID-19, enrolled during active disease.

CDR3 nucleotide sequence: TGTGCCAGCAGATCAGGGGTCGGTCAGCCCCAGCATTTT. Its translation is CASRSGVGQPQHF. The rearrangement uses TRBV6-5 and TRBJ1-5, with D possibly TRBD1 on 6 matching bases. The CDR3 extends over 13 amino acids. Germline CDR1 MNHEY, CDR2 SVGAGI. Trimming left V 6 bases short and J 6 bases short, with 12 bases between.

J is TRBJ2-3 and V is TRBV5-1; D is uncertain. The CDR3 runs 12 residues. Trimming pared 6 bases from V and 0 bases from J, leaving 5 bases between. Germline CDR1 is SGHRS and CDR2 is YFSETQ. Here the CDR3 DNA reads TGCGCCAGCAAGAGTAGCACAGATACGCAGTATTTT. It specifies CASKSSTDTQYF. The full variable domain, in which reference TRBV5-1 and TRBJ2-3 provide the parts outside the CDR3, is KAGVTQTPRYLIKTRGQQVTLSCSPISGHRSVSWYQQTPGQGLQFLFEYFSETQRNKGNFPGRFSGRQFSNSRSEMNVSTLELGDSALYLCASKSSTDTQYFGPGTRLTVL.

This chain links TRBV5-1 with TRBJ2-5, with 11 bases matching TRBD1. Germline V CDR1 and CDR2: SGHRS, YFSETQ. The V segment lost 4 bases and the J segment 4 bases; nucleotides outside the gene matches: 9. The CDR3 totals 16 residues. In DNA, the CDR3 is TGCGCCAGCAGCCCCGACGCGGGACAGGGGGGAGAGACCCAGTACTTC. Translating gives CASSPDAGQGGETQYF.

This chain uses TRBV5-6 with TRBJ1-1, with a weak D call TRBD1 (6 bases). The CDR3 runs to 14 residues. Trimming shortened V by 0 bases and J by 2 bases, and 8 bases separated the two germline ends. CDR1 and CDR2 (germline): SGHDT, YYEEEE. CDR3: CASSLGGGNTEAFF. As DNA, the CDR3 is TGTGCCAGCAGCTTGGGCGGGGGCAACACTGAAGCTTTCTTT.

V gene TRBV4-1 combines with J gene TRBJ1-6; D unresolved. This CDR3 has 13 amino acids. V was clipped by 0 bases and J by 8 bases, with 5 bases between them. Germline-derived CDR1 and CDR2 are MGHRA and YSYEKL. Here the CDR3 DNA reads TGCGCCAGCAGCCAAGAGGTAGATTCACCCCTCCACTTT. Its protein product is CASSQEVDSPLHF.

This chain links TRBV5-5 with TRBJ2-3; 10 positions agree with TRBD1. V was clipped by 2 bases and J by 5 bases; unmatched bases: 5. The CDR3 has 15 amino acids. Germline assignment: CDR1 SGHKS and CDR2 YYEKEE (reference sequence). The CDR3 bases are TGTGCCAGCAGCTTTCGAGACAGGGGGCAAGATACGCAGTATTTT. It is translated as CASSFRDRGQDTQYF. Looking up the rest from reference TRBV5-5 and TRBJ2-3 gives the full variable domain: DAGVTQSPTHLIKTRGQQVTLRCSPISGHKSVSWYQQVLGQGPQFIFQYYEKEERGRGNFPDRFSARQFPNYSSELNVNALLLGDSALYLCASSFRDRGQDTQYFGPGTRLTVL.

This chain joins TRBV6-5 and TRBJ1-4; no definite D call. Germline loops: CDR1 MNHEY, CDR2 SVGAGI. Trimming removed 2 bases from V and 0 bases from J, with 10 bases in between. CDR3 length equals 16 residues. CDR3 sequence (DNA): TGTGCCAGCAGTTACGGACCGGGGTCAACTAATGAAAAACTGTTTTTT. Translated: CASSYGPGSTNEKLFF.

This clone was seen only a few times. This chain joins TRBV5-6 and TRBJ2-6, with D tentatively TRBD2 (6 bases). CDR3 length: 16 amino acids. The germline CDR1 and CDR2 sequences are SGHDT and YYEEEE. Trimming took 1 base from V and 2 from J, leaving 10 bases between them. The CDR3 sequence: CASSLSWRAGANVLTF. In DNA form, the CDR3 reads TGTGCCAGCAGCTTGTCCTGGAGGGCTGGGGCCAACGTCCTGACTTTC.

The chain carries TRBV27 and TRBJ1-3; D is possibly TRBD1 (5 bases). The CDR3 runs 15 residues. The V gene's germline CDR1 is MNHEY and CDR2 SMNVEV (reference sequence). Trimming pared 5 bases from V and 3 bases from J, leaving 14 bases between. The CDR3 region is CASSRPGANGNTIYF. The CDR3 nucleotides read TGTGCCAGCAGTAGGCCTGGGGCTAATGGAAACACCATATATTTT.

The V call is TRBV5-8, the J call TRBJ2-1; weak D call: TRBD2 (6 bases). This CDR3 spans 15 amino acids. The germline CDR1 and CDR2 sequences are SGHTS and YDEGEE. V lost 1 base to trimming and J lost 0 bases, with 8 bases between them. CDR3 in DNA: TGTGCCAGCAGCTTGTCGACTAGCTCCTACAATGAGCAGTTCTTC. Translation gives CASSLSTSSYNEQFF.

This clone was detected once. The V call is TRBV6-2 or TRBV6-3, the J call TRBJ2-5; maybe TRBD1 (5 bases). The CDR3 covers 15 residues. CDR1 is MNHEY and CDR2 is SVGEGT in the germline V gene. Trimming pared 0 bases from V and 4 bases from J, leaving 12 bases between. The CDR3 coding sequence is TGTGCCAGCAGTTACTCCCCTCCCAGGGTAGAGACCCAGTACTTC. It yields the protein CASSYSPPRVETQYF.

The V and J genes are TRBV28 and TRBJ2-1; 9 bases align to TRBD1. Trimming removed 5 bases from V and 12 bases from J; junction bases left unmatched: 11. From germline, CDR1 is MDHEN and CDR2 SYDVKM. CDR3 length: 14 residues. The CDR3 sequence is CASSPSHRGQGQFF. The CDR3 DNA reads as TGTGCCAGCAGTCCCTCCCACAGGGGACAGGGGCAGTTCTTC.

DNA for the CDR3: TGTGCCAGCTCACCTATGGCGGGGGCTTACACAGATACGCAGTATTTT. This translates into CASSPMAGAYTDTQYF. The V gene is TRBV18, the J gene TRBJ2-3; weak D call: TRBD2 (7 bases). The V gene lost 3 bases and the J gene lost 2 bases, with 15 bases spanning the gap. The CDR3 is made up of 16 amino acids. In germline, CDR1 is KGHSH, CDR2 LQKENI.

This chain connects TRBV2 to TRBJ2-1, with 8 nucleotides matching TRBD2. J gave up 0 bases and V 6 bases, and 4 bases lay outside the gene matches. CDR1 and CDR2 (germline): SNHLY, FYNNEI. The CDR3 contains 15 residues. CDR3 in amino acids: CASSESGGSYNEQFF. The CDR3 coding sequence is TGTGCCAGCAGCGAGAGCGGGGGCTCCTACAATGAGCAGTTCTTC.